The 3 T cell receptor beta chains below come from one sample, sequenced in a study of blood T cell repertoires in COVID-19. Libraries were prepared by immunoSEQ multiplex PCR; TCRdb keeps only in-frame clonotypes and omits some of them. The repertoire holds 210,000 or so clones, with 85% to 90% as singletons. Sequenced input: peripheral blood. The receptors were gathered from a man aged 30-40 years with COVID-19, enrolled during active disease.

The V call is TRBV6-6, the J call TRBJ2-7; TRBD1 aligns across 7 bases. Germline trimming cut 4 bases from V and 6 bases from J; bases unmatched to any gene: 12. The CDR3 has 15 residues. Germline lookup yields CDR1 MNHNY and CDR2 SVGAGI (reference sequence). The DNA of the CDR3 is TGTGCCAGCAGTTCCCGCCTGAGGGGGCCCCTCGAGCAGTACTTC. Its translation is CASSSRLRGPLEQYF.

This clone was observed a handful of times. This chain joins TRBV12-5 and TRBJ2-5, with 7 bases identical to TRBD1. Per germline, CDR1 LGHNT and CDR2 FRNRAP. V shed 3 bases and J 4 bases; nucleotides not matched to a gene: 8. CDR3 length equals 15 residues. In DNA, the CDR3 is TGTGCTAGTGGTTTCTACCGCCGACAGGGAGAGACCCAGTACTTC. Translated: CASGFYRRQGETQYF.

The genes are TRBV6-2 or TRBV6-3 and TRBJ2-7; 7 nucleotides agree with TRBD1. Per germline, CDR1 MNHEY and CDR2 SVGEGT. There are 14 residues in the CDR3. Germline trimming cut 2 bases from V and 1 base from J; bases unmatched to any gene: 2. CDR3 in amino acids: CASSYGTASYEQYF. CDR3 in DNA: TGTGCCAGCAGTTACGGGACAGCTTCCTACGAGCAGTACTTC.